This entry lists 10 T cell receptor beta chains sequenced from one sample in a study of control samples from healthy donors and cancer patients. TCRdb's table, derived via immunoSEQ multiplex PCR, lists solely in-frame clones and lacks some. The sample holds around 250,000 clones; roughly four fifths are singletons and the top ten take about an eighth. The sample comprised PBMCs. The receptor set was obtained from an older woman with lung cancer.

The chain joins TRBV6-5 to TRBJ1-1, with D tentatively TRBD1 (5 bases). The CDR3 runs to 13 residues. With 6 bases removed from V and 7 bases from J, the gap between germline ends came to 15 bases. Germline V gene sequence: CDR1 MNHEY, CDR2 SVGAGI. Here the CDR3 DNA reads TGTGCCAGCAGCACACCGGGCGGGGGTGAAGCTTTCTTT. Its protein is CASSTPGGGEAFF.

This clone has a single count. The chain couples TRBV6-1 to TRBJ2-1; 8 bases align to TRBD2. This CDR3 region has 15 residues. Germline lookup yields CDR1 MNHNS and CDR2 SASEGT. V lost 3 bases and J lost 7; bases outside the gene matches: 8. CDR3 residues: CASSDFSGVYNEQFF. DNA of the CDR3: TGTGCCAGCAGTGATTTTAGCGGGGTGTATAATGAGCAGTTCTTC.

The genes are TRBV9 and TRBJ1-3; D gene unclear. This CDR3 comprises 17 residues. V was pared by 0 bases and J by 2 bases, with 15 bases between. Per germline, CDR1 SGDLS and CDR2 YYNGEE. The CDR3 sequence is CASSVEEIRQTGNTIYF. CDR3 in DNA: TGTGCCAGCAGCGTAGAAGAAATAAGGCAGACTGGAAACACCATATATTTT.

This clone was recorded once. V is TRBV12-3 or TRBV12-4 and J is TRBJ1-5, with D maybe TRBD1 (5 bases). The CDR3 has 11 amino acids. The CDR3 spells CANGAVQPQHF. CDR3 nucleotide sequence: TGTGCAAACGGGGCGGTTCAGCCCCAGCATTTT.

The chain recombines TRBV24-1 with TRBJ1-4; D is perhaps TRBD1 (6 bases). The ends were cut back, 4 bases at V and 8 bases at J, with 10 bases in the middle. The CDR3 spans 13 residues. From germline, CDR1 is KGHDR and CDR2 SFDVKD. The CDR3 is CATSDGGVEKLFF. The CDR3 DNA sequence: TGTGCCACCAGTGACGGGGGCGTCGAAAAACTGTTTTTT.

V usage is TRBV6-2 or TRBV6-3 and J usage is TRBJ1-3, with D perhaps TRBD1 (5 bases). The V and J ends lost 6 bases and 0 bases respectively, with 12 bases between them. Germline CDR1 reads MNHEY; CDR2 reads SVGEGT. This CDR3 is 15 amino acids long. The CDR3: CASSRDANSGNTIYF. The CDR3 DNA follows: TGTGCCAGCAGCCGGGACGCAAACTCTGGAAACACCATATATTTT.

V and J are TRBV7-2 and TRBJ1-6; D not resolved. Germline V gene lookup returns CDR1 SGHTA and CDR2 FQGNSA. This CDR3 contains 13 residues. V gave up 1 base and J gave up 11 bases, with 9 bases separating them. Here the CDR3 reads CASSLDQFPPLHF. The CDR3 coding sequence is TGTGCCAGCAGCTTAGATCAGTTTCCACCCCTCCACTTT.

This clone showed up just a few times. The CDR3 nucleotides are TGTGCCAGCTCACTCACTGATGGGGACACTGAAGCTTTCTTT. Residues: CASSLTDGDTEAFF. This chain connects TRBV18 to TRBJ1-1; no clear D gene. Germline V gene sequence: CDR1 KGHSH, CDR2 LQKENI. Trimming cost V 4 bases and J 3 bases, with 12 bases left between them. The CDR3 consists of 14 residues.

V usage is TRBV18 and J usage is TRBJ2-6; no firm D call. The CDR3 is 16 residues long. The germline V gene has CDR1 KGHSH and CDR2 LQKENI. Trimming left V 1 base short and J 0 bases short, with 7 bases between. The CDR3 DNA is TGTGCCAGCTCACCACATCCGCCCTCTGGGGCCAACGTCCTGACTTTC. Its translation: CASSPHPPSGANVLTF.

The genes are TRBV9 and TRBJ2-1; TRBD2 aligns across 11 bases. This CDR3 spans 19 amino acids. V shed 4 bases and J 6 bases; nucleotides not matched to a gene: 18. Germline V lookup: CDR1 SGDLS, CDR2 YYNGEE. The CDR3 protein is CASSTWGTSGSPDGNEQFF. The CDR3 DNA reads TGTGCCAGCAGCACCTGGGGGACTAGCGGCTCCCCTGACGGCAATGAGCAGTTCTTC.